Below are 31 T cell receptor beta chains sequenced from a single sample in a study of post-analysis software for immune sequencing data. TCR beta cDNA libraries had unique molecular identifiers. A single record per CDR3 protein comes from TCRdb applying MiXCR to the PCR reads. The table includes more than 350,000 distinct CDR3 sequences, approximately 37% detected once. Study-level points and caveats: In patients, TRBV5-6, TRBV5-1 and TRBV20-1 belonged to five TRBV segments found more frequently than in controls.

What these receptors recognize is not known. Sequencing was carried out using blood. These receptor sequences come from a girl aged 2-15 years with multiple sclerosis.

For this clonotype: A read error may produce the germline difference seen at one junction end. The CDR3 DNA sequence: TGTGCCCGCAGCCTACTTAGACTAGCGGGCTCCACAGATACGCAGTATTTT. This encodes CARSLLRLAGSTDTQYF. The gene calls are TRBV7-3 and TRBJ2-3; 10 bases agree with TRBD2. The V gene's germline CDR1 is SGHTA and CDR2 FQGTGA. CDR3 length: 17 residues.

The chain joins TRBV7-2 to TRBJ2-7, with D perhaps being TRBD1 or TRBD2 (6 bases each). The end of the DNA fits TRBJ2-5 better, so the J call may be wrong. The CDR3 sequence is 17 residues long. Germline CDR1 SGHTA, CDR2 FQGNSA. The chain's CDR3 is CASSLSHGGRAVETQYF. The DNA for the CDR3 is TGTGCCAGCAGCTTATCCCACGGGGGCAGGGCTGTAGAGACCCAGTACTTC.

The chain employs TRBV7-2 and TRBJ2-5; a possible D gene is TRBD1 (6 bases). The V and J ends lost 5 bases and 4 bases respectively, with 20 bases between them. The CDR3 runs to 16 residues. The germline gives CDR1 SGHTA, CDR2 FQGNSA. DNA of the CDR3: TGTGCCAGCAGCCTTCAGATTCAGGGGCCGGGAGAGACCCAGTACTTC. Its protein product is CASSLQIQGPGETQYF.

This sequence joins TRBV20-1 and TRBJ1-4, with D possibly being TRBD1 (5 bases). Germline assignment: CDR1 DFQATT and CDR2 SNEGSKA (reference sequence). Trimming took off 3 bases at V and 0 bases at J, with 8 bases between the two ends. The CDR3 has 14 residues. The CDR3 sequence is CSARGLATNEKLFF. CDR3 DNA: TGCAGTGCTAGGGGGCTAGCAACTAATGAAAAACTGTTTTTT.

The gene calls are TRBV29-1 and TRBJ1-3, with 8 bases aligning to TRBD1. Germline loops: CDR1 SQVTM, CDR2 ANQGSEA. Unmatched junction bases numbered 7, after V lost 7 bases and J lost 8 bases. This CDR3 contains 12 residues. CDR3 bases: TGCAGCGCAGGACAGGGTCGGGACACCATATATTTT. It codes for CSAGQGRDTIYF.

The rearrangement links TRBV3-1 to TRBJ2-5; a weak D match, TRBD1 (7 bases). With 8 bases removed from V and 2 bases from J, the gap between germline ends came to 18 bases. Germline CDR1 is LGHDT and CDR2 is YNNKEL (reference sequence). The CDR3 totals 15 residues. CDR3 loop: CASAGTVFPQETQYF. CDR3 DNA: TGTGCCAGCGCGGGGACAGTTTTTCCTCAAGAGACCCAGTACTTC.

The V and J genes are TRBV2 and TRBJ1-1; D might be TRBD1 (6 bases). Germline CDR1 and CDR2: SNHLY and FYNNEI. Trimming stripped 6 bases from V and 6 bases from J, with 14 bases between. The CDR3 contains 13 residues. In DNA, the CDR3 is TGTGCCAGCAGACCCACAGGGACCCCTGAAGCTTTCTTT. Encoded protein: CASRPTGTPEAFF.

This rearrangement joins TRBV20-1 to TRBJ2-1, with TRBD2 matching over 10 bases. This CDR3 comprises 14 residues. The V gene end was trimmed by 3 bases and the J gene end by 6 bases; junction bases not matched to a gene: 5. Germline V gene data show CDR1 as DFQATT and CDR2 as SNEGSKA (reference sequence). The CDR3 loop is CSASASGGANEQFF. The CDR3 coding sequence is TGCAGTGCTAGTGCGAGCGGGGGGGCCAATGAGCAGTTCTTC.

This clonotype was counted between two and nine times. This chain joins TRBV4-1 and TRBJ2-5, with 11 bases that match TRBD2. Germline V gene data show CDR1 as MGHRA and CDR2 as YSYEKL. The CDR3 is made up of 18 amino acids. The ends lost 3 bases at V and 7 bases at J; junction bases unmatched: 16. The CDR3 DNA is TGCGCCAGCAGCCAGAACCCCCTAGCGGGGGGCCCATCAAGGACCCAGTACTTC. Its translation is CASSQNPLAGGPSRTQYF.

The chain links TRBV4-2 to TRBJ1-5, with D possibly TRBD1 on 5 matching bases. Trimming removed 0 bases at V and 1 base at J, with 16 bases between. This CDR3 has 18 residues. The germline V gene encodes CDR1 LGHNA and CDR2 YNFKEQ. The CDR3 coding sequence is TGTGCCAGCAGCCAAGACGGGGACCTTCGGTGGAGCAATCAGCCCCAGCATTTT. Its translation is CASSQDGDLRWSNQPQHF.

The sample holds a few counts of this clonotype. CDR3 amino acids: CASSQGGLAAGNEQFF. The CDR3 DNA reads TGCGCCAGCAGCCAAGGGGGTCTAGCGGCCGGGAATGAGCAGTTCTTC. The rearrangement links TRBV4-3 to TRBJ2-1, with TRBD2 matching over 7 bases. The CDR3 is 16 amino acids. The V gene end was trimmed by 1 base and the J gene end by 7 bases; junction bases not matched to a gene: 10. Germline V gene lookup returns CDR1 LGHNA and CDR2 YSLEER.

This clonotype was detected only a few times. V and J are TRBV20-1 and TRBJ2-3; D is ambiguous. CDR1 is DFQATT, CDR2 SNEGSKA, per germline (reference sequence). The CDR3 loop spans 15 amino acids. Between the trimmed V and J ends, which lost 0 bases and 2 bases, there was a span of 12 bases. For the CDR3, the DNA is TGCAGTGCTAGAGATTATCGAAGGTACACAGATACGCAGTATTTT. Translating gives CSARDYRRYTDTQYF.

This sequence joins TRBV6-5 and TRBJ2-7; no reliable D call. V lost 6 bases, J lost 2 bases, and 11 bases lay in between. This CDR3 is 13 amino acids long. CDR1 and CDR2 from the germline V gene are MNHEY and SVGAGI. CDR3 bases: TGTGCCAGCAGCCCCGACTCCACCTACGAGCAGTACTTC. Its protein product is CASSPDSTYEQYF.

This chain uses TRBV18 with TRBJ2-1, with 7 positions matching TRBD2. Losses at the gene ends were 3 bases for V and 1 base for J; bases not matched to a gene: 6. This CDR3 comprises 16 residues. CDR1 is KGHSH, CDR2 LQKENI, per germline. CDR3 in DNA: TGTGCCAGCTCACCTCCGGGGGGATTGTCCTACAATGAGCAGTTCTTC. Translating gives CASSPPGGLSYNEQFF.

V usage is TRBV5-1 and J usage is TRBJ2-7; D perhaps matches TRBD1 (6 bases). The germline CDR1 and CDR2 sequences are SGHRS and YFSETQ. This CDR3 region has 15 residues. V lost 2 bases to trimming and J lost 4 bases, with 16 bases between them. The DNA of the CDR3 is TGCGCCAGCAGCTTACTGACAGGCGGAGTTTACGAGCAGTACTTC. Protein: CASSLLTGGVYEQYF.

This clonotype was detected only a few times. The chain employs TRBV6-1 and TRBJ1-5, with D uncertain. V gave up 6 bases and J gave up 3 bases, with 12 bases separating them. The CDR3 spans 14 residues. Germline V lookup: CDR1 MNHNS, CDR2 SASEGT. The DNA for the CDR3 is TGTGCCAGCAGCGCGGAGGGTTTCAATCAGCCCCAGCATTTT. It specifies CASSAEGFNQPQHF.

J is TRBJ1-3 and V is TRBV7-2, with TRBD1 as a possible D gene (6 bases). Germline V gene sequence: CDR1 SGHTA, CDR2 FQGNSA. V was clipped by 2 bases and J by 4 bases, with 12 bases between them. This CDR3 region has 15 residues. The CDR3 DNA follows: TGTGCCAGCAGCTTACAGGGGACAAAGGGAAACACCATATATTTT. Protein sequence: CASSLQGTKGNTIYF.

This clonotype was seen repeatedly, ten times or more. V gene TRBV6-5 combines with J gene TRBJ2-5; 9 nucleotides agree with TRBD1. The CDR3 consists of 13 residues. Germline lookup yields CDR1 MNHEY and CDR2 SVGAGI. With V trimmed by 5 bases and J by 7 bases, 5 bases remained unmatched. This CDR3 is CASSGDRATTQYF. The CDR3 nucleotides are TGTGCCAGCAGTGGGGACAGGGCAACGACCCAGTACTTC.

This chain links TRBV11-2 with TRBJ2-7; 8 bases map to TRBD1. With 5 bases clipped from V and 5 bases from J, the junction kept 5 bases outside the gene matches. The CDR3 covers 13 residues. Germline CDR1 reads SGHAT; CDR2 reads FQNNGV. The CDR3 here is CASSGQGAHEQYF. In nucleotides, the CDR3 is TGTGCCAGCAGCGGGCAGGGGGCCCACGAGCAGTACTTC.

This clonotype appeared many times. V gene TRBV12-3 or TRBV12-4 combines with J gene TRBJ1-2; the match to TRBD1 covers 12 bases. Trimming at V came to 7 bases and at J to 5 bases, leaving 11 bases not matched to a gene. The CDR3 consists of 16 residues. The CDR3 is CASTDQGQGAGYGYTF. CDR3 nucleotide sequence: TGTGCCAGCACCGACCAGGGACAGGGGGCGGGGTATGGCTACACCTTC.

The CDR3 loop is CASSFGGWSYEQYF. The DNA for the CDR3 is TGTGCCAGCAGCTTCGGGGGATGGAGCTACGAGCAGTACTTC. This chain links TRBV7-9 with TRBJ2-7, with a possible D match to TRBD2 (6 bases). There are 14 residues in the CDR3. The germline V gene encodes CDR1 SEHNR and CDR2 FQNEAQ (reference sequence). Trimming left V 3 bases short and J 3 bases short, with 12 bases between. The full variable domain, its missing parts supplied by reference TRBV7-9 and TRBJ2-7, is DTGVSQNPRHKITKRGQNVTFRCDPISEHNRLYWYRQTLGQGPEFLTYFQNEAQLEKSRLLSDRFSAERPKGSFSTLEIQRTEQGDSAMYLCASSFGGWSYEQYFGPGTRLTVT.

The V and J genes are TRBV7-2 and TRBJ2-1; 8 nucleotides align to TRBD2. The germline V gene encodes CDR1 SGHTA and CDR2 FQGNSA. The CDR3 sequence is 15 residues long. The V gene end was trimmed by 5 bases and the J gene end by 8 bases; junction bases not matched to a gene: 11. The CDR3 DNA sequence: TGTGCCAGCAGCCAAGGAGGGACTAGTGCTTATGAGCAGTTCTTC. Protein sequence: CASSQGGTSAYEQFF.

The CDR3 DNA reads as TGTGCCAGCAGTCGATTACAGGGGAGTTTGTTCCAAGAGACCCAGTACTTC. Its protein is CASSRLQGSLFQETQYF. The chain combines TRBV12-3 or TRBV12-4 with TRBJ2-5, with 7 bases fitting TRBD1. The V segment lost 5 bases and the J segment 1 base; nucleotides outside the gene matches: 13. This CDR3 spans 17 amino acids.

The CDR3: CATSSDFNYGYTF. Written as DNA, the CDR3 is TGTGCCACCAGCAGCGATTTTAACTATGGCTACACCTTC. The genes are TRBV15 and TRBJ1-2; D unclear. This CDR3 spans 13 amino acids. Germline-derived CDR1 and CDR2 are LNHNV and YYDKDF (reference sequence). With 3 bases removed from V and 1 base from J, the gap between germline ends came to 6 bases. Looking up the rest from reference TRBV15 and TRBJ1-2 gives the full variable domain: DAMVIQNPRYQVTQFGKPVTLSCSQTLNHNVMYWYQQKSSQAPKLLFHYYDKDFNNEADTPDNFQSRRPNTSFCFLDIRSPGLGDTAMYLCATSSDFNYGYTFGSGTRLTVV.

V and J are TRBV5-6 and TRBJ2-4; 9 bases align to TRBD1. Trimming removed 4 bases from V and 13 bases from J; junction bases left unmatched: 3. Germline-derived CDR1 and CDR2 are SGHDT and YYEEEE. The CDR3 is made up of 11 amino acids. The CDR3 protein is CASSRGQGQYF. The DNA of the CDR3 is TGTGCCAGCAGCAGGGGACAGGGACAGTACTTC.

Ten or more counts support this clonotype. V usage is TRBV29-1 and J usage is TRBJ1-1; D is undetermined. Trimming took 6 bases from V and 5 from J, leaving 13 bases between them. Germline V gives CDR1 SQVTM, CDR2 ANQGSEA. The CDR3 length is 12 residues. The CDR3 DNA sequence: TGCAGCGTCCAGCGGAGTGGGACTGAAGCTTTCTTT. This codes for CSVQRSGTEAFF.

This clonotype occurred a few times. This CDR3 reads CASSLTGGNLAKNIQYF. CDR3 nucleotides: TGTGCCAGCAGCTTAACTGGTGGAAACCTAGCCAAAAACATTCAGTACTTC. The V call is TRBV7-9, the J call TRBJ2-4; D is ambiguous. Germline lookup yields CDR1 SEHNR and CDR2 FQNEAQ (reference sequence). V was cut by 2 bases and J by 0 bases, with 14 bases left in between. This CDR3 contains 17 residues.

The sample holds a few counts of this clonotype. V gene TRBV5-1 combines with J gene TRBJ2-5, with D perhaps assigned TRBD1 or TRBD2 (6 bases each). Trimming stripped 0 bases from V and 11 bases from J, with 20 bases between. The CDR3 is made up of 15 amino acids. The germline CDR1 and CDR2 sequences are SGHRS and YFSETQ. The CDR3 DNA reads TGCGCCAGCAGCTTGGTTTCGGGGGCCTATCGGGAGCAGTACTTC. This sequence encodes CASSLVSGAYREQYF.

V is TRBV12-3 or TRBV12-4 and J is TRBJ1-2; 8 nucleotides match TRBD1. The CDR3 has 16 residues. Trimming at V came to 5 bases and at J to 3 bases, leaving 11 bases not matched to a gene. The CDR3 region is CASSGTGGYEDYGYTF. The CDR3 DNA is TGTGCCAGCAGTGGAACAGGGGGGTATGAGGACTATGGCTACACCTTC.

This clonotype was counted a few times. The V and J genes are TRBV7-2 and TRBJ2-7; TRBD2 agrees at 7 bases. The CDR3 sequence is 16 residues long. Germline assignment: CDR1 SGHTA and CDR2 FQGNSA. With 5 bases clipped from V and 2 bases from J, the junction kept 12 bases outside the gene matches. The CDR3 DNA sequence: TGTGCCAGCAGCCCGGTAGCGGGCGGGAGTCCCTACGAGCAGTACTTC. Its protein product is CASSPVAGGSPYEQYF.

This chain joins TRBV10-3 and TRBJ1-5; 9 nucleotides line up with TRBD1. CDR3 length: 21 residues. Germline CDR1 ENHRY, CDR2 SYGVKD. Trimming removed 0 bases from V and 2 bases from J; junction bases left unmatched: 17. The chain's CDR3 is CAISESPSGTGGLGGNQPQHF. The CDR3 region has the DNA TGTGCCATCAGTGAGTCGCCCTCGGGTACAGGGGGCCTGGGAGGCAATCAGCCCCAGCATTTT.